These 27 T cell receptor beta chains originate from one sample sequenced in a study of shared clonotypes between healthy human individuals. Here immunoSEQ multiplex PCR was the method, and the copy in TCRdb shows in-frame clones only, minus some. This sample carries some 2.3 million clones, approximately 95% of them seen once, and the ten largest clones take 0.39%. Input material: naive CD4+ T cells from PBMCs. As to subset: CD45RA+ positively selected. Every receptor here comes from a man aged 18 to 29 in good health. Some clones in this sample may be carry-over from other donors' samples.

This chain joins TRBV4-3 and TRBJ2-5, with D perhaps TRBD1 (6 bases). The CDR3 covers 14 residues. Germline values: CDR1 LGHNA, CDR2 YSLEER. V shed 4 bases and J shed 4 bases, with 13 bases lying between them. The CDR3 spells CASSPTGSAETQYF. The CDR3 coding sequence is TGCGCCAGCAGCCCAACAGGGTCCGCAGAGACCCAGTACTTC.

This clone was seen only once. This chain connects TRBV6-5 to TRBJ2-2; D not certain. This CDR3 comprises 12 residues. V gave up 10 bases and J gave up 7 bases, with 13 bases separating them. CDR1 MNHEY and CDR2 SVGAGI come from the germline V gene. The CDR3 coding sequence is TGTGCCACGCTGGCGGAACACGGGGAGCTGTTTTTT. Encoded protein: CATLAEHGELFF.

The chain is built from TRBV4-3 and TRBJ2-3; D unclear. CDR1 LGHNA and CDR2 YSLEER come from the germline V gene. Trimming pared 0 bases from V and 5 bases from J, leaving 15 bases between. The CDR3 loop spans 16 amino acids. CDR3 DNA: TGCGCCAGCAGCCAAGATCTCCCCGGTGCAGTAGATACGCAGTATTTT. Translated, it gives CASSQDLPGAVDTQYF.

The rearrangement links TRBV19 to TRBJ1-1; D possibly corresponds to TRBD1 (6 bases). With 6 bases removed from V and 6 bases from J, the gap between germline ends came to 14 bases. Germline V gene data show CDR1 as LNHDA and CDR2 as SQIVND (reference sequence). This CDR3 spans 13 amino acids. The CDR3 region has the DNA TGTGCCAGTAGCCCCCAGGACAGATCTGAAGCTTTCTTT. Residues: CASSPQDRSEAFF.

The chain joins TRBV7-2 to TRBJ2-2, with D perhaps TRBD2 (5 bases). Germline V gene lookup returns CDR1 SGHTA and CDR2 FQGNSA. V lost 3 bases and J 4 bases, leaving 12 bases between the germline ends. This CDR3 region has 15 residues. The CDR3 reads CASSFLARSTGELFF. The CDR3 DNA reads TGTGCCAGCAGCTTTTTAGCGAGGTCCACCGGGGAGCTGTTTTTT.

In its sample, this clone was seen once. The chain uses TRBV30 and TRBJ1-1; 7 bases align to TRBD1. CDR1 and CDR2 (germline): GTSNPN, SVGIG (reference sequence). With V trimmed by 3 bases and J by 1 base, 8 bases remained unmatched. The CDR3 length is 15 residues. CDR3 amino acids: CAWRPPGQPNTEAFF. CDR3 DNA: TGTGCCTGGAGGCCCCCGGGACAGCCGAACACTGAAGCTTTCTTT.

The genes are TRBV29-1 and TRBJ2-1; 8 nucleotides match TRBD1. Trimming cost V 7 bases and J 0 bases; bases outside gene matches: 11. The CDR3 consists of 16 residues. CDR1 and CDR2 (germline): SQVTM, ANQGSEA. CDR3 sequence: CSASRPTGDSYNEQFF. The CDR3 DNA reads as TGCAGCGCCTCACGCCCGACAGGGGACTCCTACAATGAGCAGTTCTTC.

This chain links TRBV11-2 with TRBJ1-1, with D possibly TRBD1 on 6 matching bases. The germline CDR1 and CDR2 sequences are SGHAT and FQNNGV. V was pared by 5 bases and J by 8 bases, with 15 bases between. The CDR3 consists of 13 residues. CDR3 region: CASSEILQGEAFF. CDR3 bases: TGTGCCAGCAGCGAAATTCTACAGGGCGAAGCTTTCTTT.

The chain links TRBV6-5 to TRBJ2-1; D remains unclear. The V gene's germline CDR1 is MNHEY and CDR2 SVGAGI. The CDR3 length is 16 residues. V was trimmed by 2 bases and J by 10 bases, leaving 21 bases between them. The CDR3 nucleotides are TGTGCCAGCAGTTACACCACCGGTTTTAGCTTCAGGGAGCAGTTCTTC. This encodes CASSYTTGFSFREQFF.

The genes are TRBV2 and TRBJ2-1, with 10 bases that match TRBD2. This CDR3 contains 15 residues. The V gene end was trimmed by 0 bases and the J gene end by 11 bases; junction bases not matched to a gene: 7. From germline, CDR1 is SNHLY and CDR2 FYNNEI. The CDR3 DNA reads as TGTGCCAGCAGTGAAGCTATGGCCACTAGCGGGAAGCAGTTCTTC. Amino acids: CASSEAMATSGKQFF.

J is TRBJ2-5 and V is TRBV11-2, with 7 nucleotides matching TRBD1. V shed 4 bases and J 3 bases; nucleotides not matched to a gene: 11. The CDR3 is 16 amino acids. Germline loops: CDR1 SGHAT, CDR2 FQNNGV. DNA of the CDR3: TGTGCCAGCAGCTACTTGGAAACAGGGGATAAAGAGACCCAGTACTTC. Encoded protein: CASSYLETGDKETQYF.

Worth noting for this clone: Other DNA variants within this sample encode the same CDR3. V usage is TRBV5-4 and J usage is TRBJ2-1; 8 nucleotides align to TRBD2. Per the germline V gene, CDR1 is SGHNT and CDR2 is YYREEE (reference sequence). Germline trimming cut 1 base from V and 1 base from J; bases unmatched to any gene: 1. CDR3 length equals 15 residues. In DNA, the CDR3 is TGTGCCAGCAGCTTGACGGGAGGGTCCTACAATGAGCAGTTCTTC. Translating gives CASSLTGGSYNEQFF.

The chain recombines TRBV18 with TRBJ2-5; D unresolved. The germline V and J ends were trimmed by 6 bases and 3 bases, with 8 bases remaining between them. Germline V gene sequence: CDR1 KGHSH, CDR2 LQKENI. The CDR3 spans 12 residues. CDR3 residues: CASSPIKETQYF. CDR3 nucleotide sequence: TGTGCCAGCTCCCCGATCAAAGAGACCCAGTACTTC.

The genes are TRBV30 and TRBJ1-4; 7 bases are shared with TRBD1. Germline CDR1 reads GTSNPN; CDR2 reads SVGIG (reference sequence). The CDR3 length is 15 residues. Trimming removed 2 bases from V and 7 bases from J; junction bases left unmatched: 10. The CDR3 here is CAWSLIDRVVEKLFF. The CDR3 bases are TGTGCCTGGAGTCTGATCGACAGGGTTGTTGAAAAACTGTTTTTT.

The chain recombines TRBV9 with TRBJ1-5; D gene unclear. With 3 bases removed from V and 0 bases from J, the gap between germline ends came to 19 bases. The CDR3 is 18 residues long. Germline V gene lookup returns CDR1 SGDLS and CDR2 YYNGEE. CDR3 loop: CASSDEGGKAYSNQPQHF. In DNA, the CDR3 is TGTGCCAGCAGCGACGAGGGTGGTAAGGCATATAGCAATCAGCCCCAGCATTTT.

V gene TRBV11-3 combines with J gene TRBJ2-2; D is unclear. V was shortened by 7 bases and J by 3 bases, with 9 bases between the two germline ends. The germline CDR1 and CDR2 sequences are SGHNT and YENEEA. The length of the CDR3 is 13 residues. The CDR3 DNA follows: TGTGCCAGCACCCGGGCCGACACCGGGGAGCTGTTTTTT. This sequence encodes CASTRADTGELFF.

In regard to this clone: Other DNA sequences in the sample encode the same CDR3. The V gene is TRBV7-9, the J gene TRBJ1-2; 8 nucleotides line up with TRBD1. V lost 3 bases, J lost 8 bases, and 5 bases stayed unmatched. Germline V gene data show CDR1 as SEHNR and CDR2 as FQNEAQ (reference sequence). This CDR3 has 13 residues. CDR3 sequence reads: CASSLGTGPGYTF. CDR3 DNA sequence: TGTGCCAGCAGCTTGGGGACAGGTCCGGGCTACACCTTC.

In nucleotides, the CDR3 is TGTGCCAGCAGCTTAAATTCGGGATCCCCCTACGAGCAGTACTTC. It codes for CASSLNSGSPYEQYF. V is TRBV11-2 and J is TRBJ2-7; weak D call: TRBD2 (5 bases). This CDR3 has 15 residues. Germline CDR1 and CDR2: SGHAT and FQNNGV. The V gene lost 2 bases and the J gene lost 2 bases, with 13 bases spanning the gap. The variable domain in full, with the rest retrieved from reference TRBV11-2 and TRBJ2-7, is EAGVAQSPRYKIIEKRQSVAFWCNPISGHATLYWYQQILGQGPKLLIQFQNNGVVDDSQLPKDRFSAERLKGVDSTLKIQPAKLEDSAVYLCASSLNSGSPYEQYFGPGTRLTVT.

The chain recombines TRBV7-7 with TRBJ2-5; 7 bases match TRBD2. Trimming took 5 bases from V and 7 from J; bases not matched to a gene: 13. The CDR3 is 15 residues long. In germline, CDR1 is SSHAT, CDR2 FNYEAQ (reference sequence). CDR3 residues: CASSPTSSGLGTQYF. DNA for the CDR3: TGTGCCAGCAGCCCCACCTCTAGCGGCCTGGGGACCCAGTACTTC.

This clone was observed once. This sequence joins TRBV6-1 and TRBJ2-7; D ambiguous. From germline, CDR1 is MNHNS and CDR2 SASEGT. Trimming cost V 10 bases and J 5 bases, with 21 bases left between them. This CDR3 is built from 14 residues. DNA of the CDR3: TGTGCCAACAGAGGATCGGGCGGAAGGAACGAGCAGTACTTC. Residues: CANRGSGGRNEQYF.

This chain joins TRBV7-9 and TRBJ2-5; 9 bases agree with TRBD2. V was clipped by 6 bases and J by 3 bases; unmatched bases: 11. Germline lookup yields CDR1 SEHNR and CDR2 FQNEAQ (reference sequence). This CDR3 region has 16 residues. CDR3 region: CASSSGALAGEETQYF. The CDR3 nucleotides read TGTGCCAGCAGTTCCGGGGCGTTAGCGGGAGAAGAGACCCAGTACTTC. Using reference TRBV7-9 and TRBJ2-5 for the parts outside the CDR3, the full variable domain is DTGVSQNPRHKITKRGQNVTFRCDPISEHNRLYWYRQTLGQGPEFLTYFQNEAQLEKSRLLSDRFSAERPKGSFSTLEIQRTEQGDSAMYLCASSSGALAGEETQYFGPGTRLLVL.

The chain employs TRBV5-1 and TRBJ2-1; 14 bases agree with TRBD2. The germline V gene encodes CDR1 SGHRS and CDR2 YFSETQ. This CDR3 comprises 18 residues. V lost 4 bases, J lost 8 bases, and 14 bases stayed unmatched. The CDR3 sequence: CASSPIPGLAGESDEQFF. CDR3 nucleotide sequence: TGCGCCAGCAGCCCTATCCCGGGACTAGCGGGAGAAAGTGATGAGCAGTTCTTC.

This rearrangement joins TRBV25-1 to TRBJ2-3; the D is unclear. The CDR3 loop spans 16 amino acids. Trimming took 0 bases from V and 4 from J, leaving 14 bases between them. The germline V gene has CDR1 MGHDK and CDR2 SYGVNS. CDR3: CASSEYGRGNADTQYF. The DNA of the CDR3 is TGTGCCAGCAGTGAATATGGCCGTGGGAATGCAGATACGCAGTATTTT. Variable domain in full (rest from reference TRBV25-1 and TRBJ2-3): EADIYQTPRYLVIGTGKKITLECSQTMGHDKMYWYQQDPGMELHLIHYSYGVNSTEKGDLSSESTVSRIRTEHFPLTLESARPSHTSQYLCASSEYGRGNADTQYFGPGTRLTVL.

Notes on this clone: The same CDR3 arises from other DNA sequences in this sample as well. The CDR3 is CASSPRGNQPQHF. The CDR3 DNA is TGTGCCAGCTCCCCAAGGGGGAATCAGCCCCAGCATTTT. The genes are TRBV18 and TRBJ1-5; D is possibly TRBD1 (6 bases). V lost 6 bases to trimming and J lost 4 bases, with 10 bases between them. CDR1 and CDR2 (germline): KGHSH, LQKENI. CDR3 size: 13 residues.

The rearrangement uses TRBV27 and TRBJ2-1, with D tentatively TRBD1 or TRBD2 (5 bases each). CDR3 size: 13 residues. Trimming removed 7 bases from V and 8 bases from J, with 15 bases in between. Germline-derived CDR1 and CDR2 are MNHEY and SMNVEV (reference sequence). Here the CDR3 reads CASKLVGAHEQFF. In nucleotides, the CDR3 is TGTGCCAGCAAACTAGTAGGGGCCCATGAGCAGTTCTTC.

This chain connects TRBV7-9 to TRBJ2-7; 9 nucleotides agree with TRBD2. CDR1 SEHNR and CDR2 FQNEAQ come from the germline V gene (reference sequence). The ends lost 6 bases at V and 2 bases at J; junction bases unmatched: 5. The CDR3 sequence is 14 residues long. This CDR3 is CASRAGGYAYEQYF. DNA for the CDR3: TGTGCCAGCAGGGCGGGAGGGTATGCCTACGAGCAGTACTTC.

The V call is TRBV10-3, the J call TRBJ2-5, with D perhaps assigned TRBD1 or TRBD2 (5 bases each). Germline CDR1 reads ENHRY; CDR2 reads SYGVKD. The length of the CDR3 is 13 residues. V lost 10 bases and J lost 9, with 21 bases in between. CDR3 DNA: TGTGCCACCAACCGGGACGGGCAAGATGCCCAGTACTTC. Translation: CATNRDGQDAQYF.